This entry lists 2 T cell receptor beta chains sequenced from one sample in a study of beta chain features in type 1 diabetes. Their cognate antigens are unknown. Overall study results and limits: People with Type 1 diabetes carried modestly yet significantly shorter TCRB CDR3s in all four CD4+ subsets.

The authors reverse transcribed all of the isolated RNA, so sequencing captured expressed TCRB transcripts. Data came from immunoSEQ multiplex PCR; TCRdb stores just in-frame clones and leaves some out. The table lists about 47,000 clones, roughly 47% of them singletons, with less than 0.15% in the top ten. The sequenced sample was stem cell memory CD4+ T cells from blood. All receptors derive from a man aged 25-45 years with type 1 diabetes.

The gene calls are TRBV28 and TRBJ1-1; possibly TRBD1 for D (6 bases). The V end was cut by 5 bases, the J end by 1 base, with 14 bases between. The CDR3 loop spans 15 amino acids. Germline CDR1 is MDHEN and CDR2 is SYDVKM. The CDR3 here is CASSGAATGNTEAFF. For the CDR3, the DNA is TGTGCCAGCAGTGGGGCCGCGACAGGGAACACTGAAGCTTTCTTT.

In this sample, this clone turned up a few times. The chain uses TRBV5-1 and TRBJ2-7; possibly TRBD2 for D (6 bases). CDR3 size: 15 residues. Germline CDR1 is SGHRS and CDR2 is YFSETQ. Trimming removed 0 bases from V and 0 bases from J, with 10 bases in between. The CDR3 loop reads CASSLGRGISYEQYF. CDR3 sequence (DNA): TGCGCCAGCAGCTTGGGTCGGGGGATCTCCTACGAGCAGTACTTC.